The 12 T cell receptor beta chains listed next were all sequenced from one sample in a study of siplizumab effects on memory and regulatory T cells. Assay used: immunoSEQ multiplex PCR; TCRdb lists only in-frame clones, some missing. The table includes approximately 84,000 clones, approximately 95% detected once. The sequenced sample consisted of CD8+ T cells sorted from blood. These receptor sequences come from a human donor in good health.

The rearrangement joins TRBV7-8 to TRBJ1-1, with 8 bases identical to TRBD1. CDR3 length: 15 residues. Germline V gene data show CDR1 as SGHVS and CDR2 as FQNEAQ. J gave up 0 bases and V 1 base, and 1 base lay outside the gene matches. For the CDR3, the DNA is TGTGCCAGCAGCTTAGGACAGGGGATGAACACTGAAGCTTTCTTT. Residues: CASSLGQGMNTEAFF.

CDR3 amino acids: CASSLWTSGGIETQYF. In nucleotides, the CDR3 is TGTGCCAGCAGCCTTTGGACTAGCGGGGGAATAGAGACCCAGTACTTC. The rearrangement uses TRBV9 and TRBJ2-5, with TRBD2 identical over 13 bases. J gave up 4 bases and V 4 bases, and 7 bases lay outside the gene matches. Germline CDR1 is SGDLS and CDR2 is YYNGEE. The length of the CDR3 is 16 residues. Combining the CDR3 with reference TRBV9 and TRBJ2-5 gives the whole variable domain DSGVTQTPKHLITATGQRVTLRCSPRSGDLSVYWYQQSLDQGLQFLIQYYNGEERAKGNILERFSAQQFPDLHSELNLSSLELGDSALYFCASSLWTSGGIETQYFGPGTRLLVL.

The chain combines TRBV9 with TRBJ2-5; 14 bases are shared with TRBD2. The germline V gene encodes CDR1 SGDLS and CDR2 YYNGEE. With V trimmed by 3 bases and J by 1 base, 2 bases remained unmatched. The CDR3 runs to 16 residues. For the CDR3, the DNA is TGTGCCAGCAGCGATGGGACTAGCGGGAGCCAAGAGACCCAGTACTTC. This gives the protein CASSDGTSGSQETQYF. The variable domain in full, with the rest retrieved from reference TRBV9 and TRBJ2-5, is DSGVTQTPKHLITATGQRVTLRCSPRSGDLSVYWYQQSLDQGLQFLIQYYNGEERAKGNILERFSAQQFPDLHSELNLSSLELGDSALYFCASSDGTSGSQETQYFGPGTRLLVL.

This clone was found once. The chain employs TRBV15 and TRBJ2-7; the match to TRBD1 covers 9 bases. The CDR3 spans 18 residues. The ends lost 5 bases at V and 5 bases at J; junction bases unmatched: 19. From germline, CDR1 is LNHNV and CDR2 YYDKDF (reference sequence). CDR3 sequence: CATSRIIPFRDRVDEQYF. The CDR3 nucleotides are TGTGCCACCAGCCGCATTATACCCTTCCGGGACAGGGTCGACGAGCAGTACTTC.

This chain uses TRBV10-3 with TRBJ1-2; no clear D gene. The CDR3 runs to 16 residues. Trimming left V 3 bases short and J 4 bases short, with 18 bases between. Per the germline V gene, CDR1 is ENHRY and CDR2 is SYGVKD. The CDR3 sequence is CAISDLADLLFYGYTF. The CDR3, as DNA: TGTGCCATCAGTGACTTGGCCGACCTCCTGTTCTATGGCTACACCTTC.

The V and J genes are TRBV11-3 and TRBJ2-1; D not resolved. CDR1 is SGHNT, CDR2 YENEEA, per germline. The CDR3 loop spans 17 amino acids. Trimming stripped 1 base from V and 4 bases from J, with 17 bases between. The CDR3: CASSLGVTDSFYNEQFF. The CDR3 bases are TGTGCCAGCAGCTTAGGTGTTACAGACTCCTTTTACAATGAGCAGTTCTTC.

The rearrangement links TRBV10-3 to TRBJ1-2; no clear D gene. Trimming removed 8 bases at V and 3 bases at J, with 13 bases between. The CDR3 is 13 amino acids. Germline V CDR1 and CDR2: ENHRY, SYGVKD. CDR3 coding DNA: TGTGCCATCGATCAAGGACGGGACTATGGCTACACCTTC. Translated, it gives CAIDQGRDYGYTF.

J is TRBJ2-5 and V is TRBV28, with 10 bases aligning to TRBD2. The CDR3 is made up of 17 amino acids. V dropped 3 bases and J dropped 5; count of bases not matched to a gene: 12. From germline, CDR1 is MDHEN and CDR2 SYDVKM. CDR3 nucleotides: TGTGCCAGCAGTTTGGGGGTACTAGCGGGACTTGGGGAGACCCAGTACTTC. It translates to CASSLGVLAGLGETQYF.

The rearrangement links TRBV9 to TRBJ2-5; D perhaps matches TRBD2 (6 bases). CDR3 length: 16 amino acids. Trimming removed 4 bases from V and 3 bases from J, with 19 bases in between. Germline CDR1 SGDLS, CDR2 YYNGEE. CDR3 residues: CASSSPGEIIKETQYF. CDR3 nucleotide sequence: TGTGCCAGCAGCTCCCCGGGAGAGATTATAAAAGAGACCCAGTACTTC.

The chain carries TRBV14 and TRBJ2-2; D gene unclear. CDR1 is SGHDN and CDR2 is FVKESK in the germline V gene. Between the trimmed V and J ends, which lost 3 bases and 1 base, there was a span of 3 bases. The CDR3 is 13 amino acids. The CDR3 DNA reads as TGTGCCAGCAGCCAGATGAACACCGGGGAGCTGTTTTTT. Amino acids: CASSQMNTGELFF. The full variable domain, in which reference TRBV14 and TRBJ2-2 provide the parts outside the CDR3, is EAGVTQFPSHSVIEKGQTVTLRCDPISGHDNLYWYRRVMGKEIKFLLHFVKESKQDESGMPNNRFLAERTGGTYSTLKVQPAELEDSGVYFCASSQMNTGELFFGEGSRLTVL.

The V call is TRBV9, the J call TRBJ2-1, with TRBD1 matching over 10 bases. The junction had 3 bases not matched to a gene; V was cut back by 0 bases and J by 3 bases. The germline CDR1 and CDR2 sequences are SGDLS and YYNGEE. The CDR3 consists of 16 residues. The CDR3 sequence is CASSVEGQGNYNEQFF. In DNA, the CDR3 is TGTGCCAGCAGCGTAGAGGGACAGGGGAACTACAATGAGCAGTTCTTC.

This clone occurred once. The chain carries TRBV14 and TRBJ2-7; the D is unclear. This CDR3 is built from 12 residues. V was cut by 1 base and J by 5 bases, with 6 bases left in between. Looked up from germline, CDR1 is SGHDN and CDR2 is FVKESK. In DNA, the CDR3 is TGTGCCAGCAGCCAAGTTTTTGACGAGCAGTACTTC. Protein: CASSQVFDEQYF.